Shown below are 18 T cell receptor beta chains from a single sample sequenced in a study of blood T cell repertoires in COVID-19. The table came from immunoSEQ multiplex PCR; TCRdb's copy has only in-frame clones and leaves some out. Of some 150,000 clones listed, 80% to 90% were seen once; the top ten hold under 2.5%. The source material was peripheral blood. These receptors originate from a woman in her 70s with acute or convalescent COVID-19.

This chain joins TRBV28 and TRBJ1-2, with D uncertain. Germline CDR1 MDHEN, CDR2 SYDVKM. The CDR3 consists of 21 residues. The V end was cut by 4 bases, the J end by 8 bases, with 38 bases between. The DNA for the CDR3 is TGTGCCAGCAGTTGGCCCAGGACGGCGAGGGTATGGGGAATGGGATTGTGGGGCTACACCTTC. It translates to CASSWPRTARVWGMGLWGYTF.

V is TRBV14 and J is TRBJ2-7; D is possibly TRBD1 (5 bases). V lost 3 bases to trimming and J lost 6 bases, with 18 bases between them. CDR3 length: 15 residues. The germline CDR1 and CDR2 sequences are SGHDN and FVKESK. DNA of the CDR3: TGTGCCAGCAGCCAGGGGCCGTGGGCCGGCCGCGAGCAGTACTTC. Protein: CASSQGPWAGREQYF.

This chain joins TRBV19 and TRBJ1-5; TRBD1 might be the D (5 bases). Germline V gene lookup returns CDR1 LNHDA and CDR2 SQIVND (reference sequence). V shed 5 bases and J shed 2 bases, with 13 bases lying between them. The CDR3 runs to 15 residues. The CDR3 here is CASSAAGSRNQPQHF. Written as DNA, the CDR3 is TGTGCCAGTAGTGCGGCAGGGTCTCGCAATCAGCCCCAGCATTTT.

The chain carries TRBV10-3 and TRBJ1-1; 7 positions agree with TRBD1. The V gene's germline CDR1 is ENHRY and CDR2 SYGVKD. The CDR3 is 14 residues long. V was pared by 8 bases and J by 1 base, with 7 bases of the junction left unmatched. In nucleotides, the CDR3 is TGTGCCATCCAAGACGGACAGGCGAACACTGAAGCTTTCTTT. Translating gives CAIQDGQANTEAFF.

V gene TRBV5-4 combines with J gene TRBJ1-5, with a possible D match to TRBD1 (5 bases). Germline CDR1 SGHNT, CDR2 YYREEE (reference sequence). Trimming pared 4 bases from V and 3 bases from J, leaving 14 bases between. The CDR3 sequence is 15 residues long. As DNA, the CDR3 is TGTGCCAGCAGCATTGGAGGGGAGATCAATCAGCCCCAGCATTTT. Protein product: CASSIGGEINQPQHF.

This clone was counted between two and nine times. The chain has TRBV18 and TRBJ1-1, with a tentative D call TRBD1 (6 bases). Trimming took off 2 bases at V and 5 bases at J, with 12 bases between the two ends. The CDR3 consists of 14 residues. Per germline, CDR1 KGHSH and CDR2 LQKENI. The CDR3 reads CASSPNVQGTEAFF. As DNA, the CDR3 is TGTGCCAGCTCACCAAATGTACAGGGAACTGAAGCTTTCTTT. Looking up the rest from reference TRBV18 and TRBJ1-1 gives the full variable domain: NAGVMQNPRHLVRRRGQEARLRCSPMKGHSHVYWYRQLPEEGLKFMVYLQKENIIDESGMPKERFSAEFPKEGPSILRIQQVVRGDSAAYFCASSPNVQGTEAFFGQGTRLTVV.

V and J are TRBV14 and TRBJ1-2, with 9 positions matching TRBD1. The trim removed 4 bases at V and 3 bases at J, leaving 3 bases unmatched. The length of the CDR3 is 14 residues. Germline CDR1 SGHDN, CDR2 FVKESK. For the CDR3, the DNA is TGTGCCAGCAGCCCGACAGGGGGGTACTATGGCTACACCTTC. Amino acid sequence: CASSPTGGYYGYTF.

The rearrangement links TRBV6-5 to TRBJ1-5; D might be TRBD1 (6 bases). Trimming took 6 bases from V and 2 from J, leaving 14 bases between them. CDR1 and CDR2 (germline): MNHEY, SVGAGI. CDR3 length: 15 residues. CDR3 DNA sequence: TGTGCCAGCAGGGACACAGGGCGGGGCAATCAGCCCCAGCATTTT. This encodes CASRDTGRGNQPQHF.

This chain joins TRBV10-2 and TRBJ1-3, with D possibly being TRBD1 (5 bases). V dropped 7 bases and J dropped 1 base, with 11 bases sitting between them. This CDR3 is 14 amino acids long. Germline assignment: CDR1 WSHSY and CDR2 SAAADI. The CDR3 region has the DNA TGCGCCAGCACGTCAGGGCGGTCTGGAAACACCATATATTTT. Amino acid sequence: CASTSGRSGNTIYF.

The V and J genes are TRBV7-9 and TRBJ1-2; the match to TRBD1 covers 11 bases. V shed 5 bases and J 4 bases; nucleotides not matched to a gene: 6. In germline, CDR1 is SEHNR, CDR2 FQNEAQ (reference sequence). The CDR3 loop spans 15 amino acids. The CDR3 reads CASSARDRGSYGYTF. The CDR3 region has the DNA TGTGCCAGCAGCGCCAGGGACAGGGGGAGCTATGGCTACACCTTC.

The gene calls are TRBV6-5 and TRBJ1-1; unclear D gene. Germline CDR1 reads MNHEY; CDR2 reads SVGAGI. The CDR3 has 14 residues. Trimming took 5 bases from V and 1 from J, leaving 11 bases between them. CDR3 residues: CASSPPRGNTEAFF. DNA for the CDR3: TGTGCCAGCAGTCCCCCCCGGGGGAACACTGAAGCTTTCTTT.

This chain links TRBV5-6 with TRBJ2-7; a weak D match, TRBD1 (5 bases). Germline V gene data show CDR1 as SGHDT and CDR2 as YYEEEE. The germline V and J ends were trimmed by 0 bases and 6 bases, with 13 bases remaining between them. CDR3 size: 14 residues. Written as DNA, the CDR3 is TGTGCCAGCAGCTTGGGACGCAGGGCTTCCGAGCAGTACTTC. Protein sequence: CASSLGRRASEQYF.

The chain has TRBV18 and TRBJ2-1; TRBD2 might be the D (6 bases). CDR1 and CDR2 (germline): KGHSH, LQKENI. This CDR3 is 14 amino acids long. The V and J ends lost 2 bases and 5 bases respectively, with 10 bases between them. CDR3 in DNA: TGTGCCAGCTCACCAATGGGCGGGGACAATGAGCAGTTCTTC. Protein sequence: CASSPMGGDNEQFF.

The rearrangement joins TRBV7-6 to TRBJ2-1; 11 nucleotides match TRBD2. V lost 4 bases, J lost 10 bases, and 9 bases stayed unmatched. The germline V gene encodes CDR1 SGHVS and CDR2 FNYEAQ. The CDR3 has 15 amino acids. In DNA form, the CDR3 reads TGTGCCAGCAGCTCCGCCGGGACTAGCGGCCACGAGCAGTTCTTC. Translating it yields CASSSAGTSGHEQFF. Drawing the rest from reference TRBV7-6 and TRBJ2-1, the complete variable domain is GAGVSQSPRYKVTKRGQDVALRCDPISGHVSLYWYRQALGQGPEFLTYFNYEAQQDKSGLPNDRFSAERPEGSISTLTIQRTEQRDSAMYRCASSSAGTSGHEQFFGPGTRLTVL.

Only one count was recorded for this clone. This sequence joins TRBV25-1 and TRBJ1-1; a weak D match, TRBD1 (5 bases). Trimming took 2 bases from V and 1 from J, leaving 8 bases between them. CDR1 and CDR2 (germline): MGHDK, SYGVNS. The CDR3 covers 14 residues. CDR3 residues: CASSEIGQNTEAFF. The CDR3, as DNA: TGTGCCAGCAGTGAAATTGGACAGAACACTGAAGCTTTCTTT.

This rearrangement joins TRBV5-1 to TRBJ1-6, with 9 bases that match TRBD1. Germline CDR1 is SGHRS and CDR2 is YFSETQ. The V and J ends lost 3 bases and 0 bases, in that order; junction bases with no gene match: 10. CDR3 length: 19 amino acids. CDR3 sequence: CASSWMPGQGSSYNSPLHF. Here the CDR3 DNA reads TGCGCCAGCAGCTGGATGCCGGGACAGGGAAGCTCCTATAATTCACCCCTCCACTTT.

V and J are TRBV5-1 and TRBJ2-3, with 8 bases aligning to TRBD1. Germline loops: CDR1 SGHRS, CDR2 YFSETQ. The V gene end was trimmed by 4 bases and the J gene end by 0 bases; junction bases not matched to a gene: 7. CDR3 length equals 16 residues. CDR3 region: CASSRLGQESTDTQYF. The CDR3 nucleotides read TGCGCCAGCAGCCGGCTGGGACAGGAGAGCACAGATACGCAGTATTTT.

In its sample, this clone was seen once. The rearrangement uses TRBV10-3 and TRBJ1-2; the match to TRBD1 covers 10 bases. The CDR3 runs 14 residues. Germline V gene lookup returns CDR1 ENHRY and CDR2 SYGVKD. Losses at the gene ends were 2 bases for V and 6 bases for J; bases not matched to a gene: 3. The CDR3 DNA is TGTGCCATCAGTGAGGACAGGGGGCGGGATGGCTACACCTTC. The encoded protein is CAISEDRGRDGYTF.